A single T cell receptor (beta chain) is shown here with its context. Its antigen is as yet unknown. This record belongs to a study of T-cell memory formation after mild COVID-19. Study-wide background: Each donor largely had its own TCR clusters.

Germline values: CDR1 MNHEY, CDR2 SVGEGT. This CDR3 is 12 amino acids long. The ends were cut back, 5 bases at V and 6 bases at J, with 11 bases in the middle. Via MiXCR, TCRdb re-called the 5' RACE reads, giving one row per CDR3 protein. The sample holds around 400,000 distinct CDR3 sequences, approximately 24% seen once. General study findings and limits: Pre-infection memory carried some responding clones, suggesting that cross-reactive memory joined. Contracting clones from day 15 to 85 had balanced CD4/CD8; later expanders favoured CD4+. Confirmation was lacking for SARS-CoV-2 specificity of second-wave clones that peaked on day 37.

The sequence was obtained from an adult woman who had mild COVID-19 (a few samples of this study predate the infection). Cell type and time point are not known. Sequencing was carried out using PBMCs or a T cell subset sorted from them (not recorded which). The chain has TRBV6-2 or TRBV6-3 and TRBJ2-7; no firm D call. CDR3 loop: CASSPPPGEQYF. The CDR3 nucleotides are TGTGCCAGCAGTCCCCCTCCCGGCGAGCAGTACTTC.